Listed below are T cell receptor beta chains from one sample, sequenced in a study of OX40 agonist ivuxolimab in advanced cancers. The table came from immunoSEQ multiplex PCR; TCRdb's copy has only in-frame clones and leaves some out. The sample has about 72,000 clones; about nine tenths are singletons. Sequences were derived from CD4+ or CD8+ T cells sorted from blood, sampled in a trial of the OX40 agonist ivuxolimab. The receptors come from an adult with an advanced solid tumor such as melanoma, head and neck, liver or kidney cancer. Each CDR3 is given with its conserved first and last residue. The D gene is left open where the match is weak. Not every row has a clone size; where given, it reads once, few, many or a size class.

D gene	clone size	V gene	J gene	CDR3 DNA	CDR3 protein
-	-	TRBV7-9	TRBJ2-2	TGTGCCAGCAGCCCTGACAGCTTCACCGGGGAGCTGTTTTTT	CASSPDSFTGELFF
-	-	TRBV7-9	TRBJ2-1	TGTGCCAGCAGCTTAGATTCCGGGGCCGGAGGGAATGAGCAGTTCTTC	CASSLDSGAGGNEQFF
-	-	TRBV2	TRBJ2-3	TGTGCCAGCAGTGAAATTTGGTCAGATACGCAGTATTTT	CASSEIWSDTQYF
TRBD1	-	TRBV5-1	TRBJ2-4	TGCGCCAGCAGCTTGAGGGCGACAGGGGTGGGCAAAAACATTCAGTACTTC	CASSLRATGVGKNIQYF
TRBD1	once	TRBV28	TRBJ1-2	TGTGCCAGCAGTCGTCAGGGGGGTAGTTATGGCTACACCTTC	CASSRQGGSYGYTF
-	-	TRBV7-9	TRBJ2-5	TGTGCCAGCAGCCTCCCAGGGGGGGAGACCCAGTACTTC	CASSLPGGETQYF
-	-	TRBV2	TRBJ2-5	TGTGCCAGCAGTGAAGTGGGCTATCAAGAGACCCAGTACTTC	CASSEVGYQETQYF
-	-	TRBV5-1	TRBJ1-4	TGCGCCAGCAGCGCCGGGACTGCCGGGTCTAATGAAAAACTGTTTTTT	CASSAGTAGSNEKLFF
-	-	TRBV20-1	TRBJ1-1	TGCAGTGCTAGCCCGGGGACTGAAGCTTTCTTT	CSASPGTEAFF
-	once	TRBV5-1	TRBJ2-2	TGCGCCAGCAGCTTGTCTGGACTTTCAAACACCGGGGAGCTGTTTTTT	CASSLSGLSNTGELFF
-	-	TRBV18	TRBJ2-5	TGTGCCAGCTCACGCCTCCAAGAGACCCAGTACTTC	CASSRLQETQYF
-	-	TRBV2	TRBJ1-5	TGTGCCAGCAACCTTGGAATTCAGCCCCAGCATTTT	CASNLGIQPQHF
TRBD2	-	TRBV5-5	TRBJ2-1	TGTGCCAGCAGTCGCGCTAGCGGGAGGGGTTCCTACAATGAGCAGTTCTTC	CASSRASGRGSYNEQFF
-	-	TRBV7-9	TRBJ1-2	TGTGCCAGCAGCCCAACCAAGACTCGGGGCTACACCTTC	CASSPTKTRGYTF